This is a list of T cell receptor beta chains from one sample in a study of molecular identifiers for immune sequencing clone quantification. TCRdb passed the PCR reads through MiXCR, listing each CDR3 protein once. The table lists roughly 320,000 distinct CDR3 sequences, about a quarter of them singletons. The sample comprised naive CD8+ T cells from blood, with Jurkat cell RNA spiked in. The receptors originated from a human donor in good health. Some libraries in this study had Jurkat cell RNA spiked in. Both conserved end residues are part of each CDR3. The order of the fields is CDR3 length, J gene, V gene, CDR3 protein.

cdr3_length: 16
j_call: TRBJ1-4
v_call: TRBV4-3
cdr3_aa: CASSLDGEATNEKLFF

cdr3_length: 15
j_call: TRBJ1-1
v_call: TRBV4-3
cdr3_aa: CASSQVPGVLTEAFF

cdr3_length: 15
j_call: TRBJ2-7
v_call: TRBV20-1
cdr3_aa: CSARDAQGESYEQYF

cdr3_length: 12
j_call: TRBJ2-7
v_call: TRBV7-9
cdr3_aa: CASSLAPDEQYF

cdr3_length: 14
j_call: TRBJ2-7
v_call: TRBV5-3
cdr3_aa: CASSVRGLTYEQYF

cdr3_length: 16
j_call: TRBJ2-3
v_call: TRBV29-1
cdr3_aa: CSVVGGVFLLTDTQYF

cdr3_length: 17
j_call: TRBJ2-3
v_call: TRBV7-7
cdr3_aa: CASSLTPDRSSTDTQYF

cdr3_length: 13
j_call: TRBJ1-2
v_call: TRBV19
cdr3_aa: CASSKYGGYGYTF

cdr3_length: 13
j_call: TRBJ2-7
v_call: TRBV29-1
cdr3_aa: CSVGPGDSYEQYF

cdr3_length: 18
j_call: TRBJ2-2
v_call: TRBV12-3/TRBV12-4
cdr3_aa: CASSLPWGTSGSYGELFF

cdr3_length: 15
j_call: TRBJ2-1
v_call: TRBV5-1
cdr3_aa: CASSSTPGSYNEQFF

cdr3_length: 16
j_call: TRBJ2-1
v_call: TRBV5-6
cdr3_aa: CASSLAISGRWYEQFF

cdr3_length: 17
j_call: TRBJ1-1
v_call: TRBV7-9
cdr3_aa: CASSLIPGAKTGTEAFF

cdr3_length: 16
j_call: TRBJ2-3
v_call: TRBV14
cdr3_aa: CASSIWTGGTTDTQYF

cdr3_length: 17
j_call: TRBJ1-2
v_call: TRBV3-1
cdr3_aa: CASSQGSGTGNWYGYTF

cdr3_length: 15
j_call: TRBJ2-3
v_call: TRBV12-3/TRBV12-4
cdr3_aa: CASSPDRAGTDTQYF

cdr3_length: 15
j_call: TRBJ1-5
v_call: TRBV6-6
cdr3_aa: CASKEVRGPVQPQHF

cdr3_length: 11
j_call: TRBJ2-7
v_call: TRBV30
cdr3_aa: CAWSVQYEQYF

cdr3_length: 15
j_call: TRBJ1-1
v_call: TRBV4-3
cdr3_aa: CASSQDYRQDTEAFF

cdr3_length: 16
j_call: TRBJ2-7
v_call: TRBV18
cdr3_aa: CASSHTPETSGYEQYF

cdr3_length: 14
j_call: TRBJ2-7
v_call: TRBV28
cdr3_aa: CASTLRGGPYEQYF

cdr3_length: 12
j_call: TRBJ2-7
v_call: TRBV10-3
cdr3_aa: CATGEGSPEQYF

cdr3_length: 11
j_call: TRBJ1-4
v_call: TRBV7-6
cdr3_aa: CASRGDEKLFF

cdr3_length: 13
j_call: TRBJ1-1
v_call: TRBV12-3/TRBV12-4
cdr3_aa: CASSLAGRTEAFF

cdr3_length: 16
j_call: TRBJ1-5
v_call: TRBV19
cdr3_aa: CASSPGDRGFNQPQHF

cdr3_length: 14
j_call: TRBJ2-5
v_call: TRBV4-1
cdr3_aa: CASSQGLGKETQYF

cdr3_length: 16
j_call: TRBJ1-2
v_call: TRBV4-3
cdr3_aa: CASSQDISPTTPGYTF

cdr3_length: 11
j_call: TRBJ2-5
v_call: TRBV29-1
cdr3_aa: CSVWTEETQYF

cdr3_length: 13
j_call: TRBJ2-7
v_call: TRBV29-1
cdr3_aa: CSVEVQGTDEQYF

cdr3_length: 16
j_call: TRBJ2-3
v_call: TRBV7-9
cdr3_aa: CASSLSTGAAEDTQYF

cdr3_length: 14
j_call: TRBJ2-2
v_call: TRBV9
cdr3_aa: CASNTEINTGELLF

cdr3_length: 16
j_call: TRBJ2-3
v_call: TRBV7-2
cdr3_aa: CASSFSGGAYTDTQYF

cdr3_length: 19
j_call: TRBJ2-3
v_call: TRBV7-3
cdr3_aa: CASSLSPIRTSGVTDTQYF

cdr3_length: 14
j_call: TRBJ2-3
v_call: TRBV12-3/TRBV12-4
cdr3_aa: CASSQRVGSDTQYF

cdr3_length: 14
j_call: TRBJ1-1
v_call: TRBV11-2
cdr3_aa: CASSLQAVNTEAFF

cdr3_length: 16
j_call: TRBJ2-3
v_call: TRBV9
cdr3_aa: CASSVEGGTRTDTQYF

cdr3_length: 15
j_call: TRBJ1-4
v_call: TRBV9
cdr3_aa: CASSVDPQTNEKLFF

cdr3_length: 16
j_call: TRBJ2-3
v_call: TRBV28
cdr3_aa: CASSLFLAGSTDTQYF

cdr3_length: 13
j_call: TRBJ2-3
v_call: TRBV27
cdr3_aa: CATERPGADTQYF

cdr3_length: 15
j_call: TRBJ2-6
v_call: TRBV20-1
cdr3_aa: CSAQEQGSGANVLTF

cdr3_length: 15
j_call: TRBJ2-7
v_call: TRBV6-2/TRBV6-3
cdr3_aa: CASNLPGQGDYEQYF

cdr3_length: 15
j_call: TRBJ1-1
v_call: TRBV4-1
cdr3_aa: CASSRRGGAGTEAFF

cdr3_length: 13
j_call: TRBJ2-7
v_call: TRBV5-1
cdr3_aa: CASSQGHLAEQYF

cdr3_length: 17
j_call: TRBJ2-1
v_call: TRBV23-1
cdr3_aa: CASSQSGGTGVGCEQFF

cdr3_length: 12
j_call: TRBJ2-2
v_call: TRBV29-1
cdr3_aa: CSVQEATGELFF

cdr3_length: 15
j_call: TRBJ1-1
v_call: TRBV6-1
cdr3_aa: CASSPRPGQNTEAFF

cdr3_length: 15
j_call: TRBJ1-3
v_call: TRBV4-3
cdr3_aa: CASSQDWSSGNTIYF

cdr3_length: 16
j_call: TRBJ2-3
v_call: TRBV28
cdr3_aa: CASRTGTGGPGDTQYF

cdr3_length: 16
j_call: TRBJ2-4
v_call: TRBV4-3
cdr3_aa: CASSQVYSDAKNIQYF

cdr3_length: 14
j_call: TRBJ2-7
v_call: TRBV7-2
cdr3_aa: CASSFGGGAMEQYF

cdr3_length: 16
j_call: TRBJ1-5
v_call: TRBV12-3/TRBV12-4
cdr3_aa: CASSPGVVSSHQPQHF

cdr3_length: 13
j_call: TRBJ2-1
v_call: TRBV12-3/TRBV12-4
cdr3_aa: CASQFEEAREQFF

cdr3_length: 14
j_call: TRBJ1-3
v_call: TRBV29-1
cdr3_aa: CSVEGTHSGNTIYF

cdr3_length: 16
j_call: TRBJ2-3
v_call: TRBV27
cdr3_aa: CASSKLLAESTDTQYF